This T cell receptor (beta chain) is drawn from a study of T-cell memory formation after mild COVID-19. At the level of the study: The study found TCR clusters largely donor specific.

Germline loops: CDR1 LGHNA, CDR2 YNFKEQ. The J segment lost 4 bases and the V segment lost 5 bases, leaving 5 bases of the junction unmatched. The length of the CDR3 is 14 residues. In TCRdb, the 5' RACE reads were re-called with MiXCR into one record per CDR3 protein. The data contain some 290,000 distinct CDR3 sequences, 16% of them singletons. The sequence came from a man between 18 and 35 years old who had mild COVID-19 (a few samples of this study predate the infection). Cell type and time point are not known. The chain uses TRBV4-2 and TRBJ2-1, with 7 bases fitting TRBD2. The material sequenced was PBMCs or a T cell subset sorted from them (not recorded which). The CDR3 sequence: CASSGEGRYNEQFF. In DNA form, the CDR3 reads TGTGCCAGCAGCGGGGAGGGCAGATACAATGAGCAGTTCTTC.